The 32 T cell receptor beta chains given below trace back to one sample, sequenced in a study of long-term antiretroviral therapy in people with HIV. Version v3.0 of the immunoSEQ assay was performed at survey level. Profiled with immunoSEQ multiplex PCR; TCRdb holds only in-frame clones, not every one. The table lists about 16,000 clones, 77% of them singletons. The source was unsorted PBMCs, collected 2.1 years after starting antiretroviral therapy. Receptors were obtained from a man aged 35 to 55 with HIV.

This chain uses TRBV18 with TRBJ2-3, with D possibly matching TRBD1 (5 bases). Germline CDR1 KGHSH, CDR2 LQKENI. Trimming stripped 2 bases from V and 2 bases from J, with 11 bases between. CDR3 length: 15 amino acids. The CDR3 coding sequence is TGTGCCAGCTCACCAGGGGCAGGGTCCACAGATACGCAGTATTTT. Protein product: CASSPGAGSTDTQYF.

The CDR3 is CASSLLRTGGTEAFF. In nucleotides, the CDR3 is TGTGCCAGCAGCTTATTAAGGACAGGGGGCACTGAAGCTTTCTTT. The gene calls are TRBV11-2 and TRBJ1-1; 10 positions agree with TRBD1. The CDR3 covers 15 residues. V shed 2 bases, J shed 4 bases, and the junction held 4 bases outside the gene matches. Per the germline V gene, CDR1 is SGHAT and CDR2 is FQNNGV.

V is TRBV19 and J is TRBJ2-1, with 14 positions matching TRBD2. CDR3 size: 16 residues. V trimming: 4 bases; J trimming: 7 bases; junction bases outside the gene matches: 6. Germline V gene data show CDR1 as LNHDA and CDR2 as SQIVND (reference sequence). CDR3 sequence: CASSTTSGGAWNEQFF. CDR3 sequence (DNA): TGTGCCAGTAGTACGACTAGCGGGGGGGCTTGGAATGAGCAGTTCTTC.

CDR3 residues: CASSLVGGSSEAFF. CDR3 nucleotides: TGTGCCAGCAGCTTAGTTGGGGGGTCCTCTGAAGCTTTCTTT. The chain links TRBV7-3 to TRBJ1-1, with D maybe TRBD1 (5 bases). Germline CDR1 reads SGHTA; CDR2 reads FQGTGA. The V gene lost 2 bases and the J gene lost 6 bases, with 13 bases spanning the gap. The CDR3 is 14 amino acids.

This clone has more than one count but fewer than ten. This sequence joins TRBV7-9 and TRBJ2-3; 12 bases fit TRBD1. Trimming cost V 4 bases and J 4 bases; bases outside gene matches: 6. This CDR3 region has 16 residues. From germline, CDR1 is SEHNR and CDR2 FQNEAQ (reference sequence). CDR3 amino acids: CASSWGQGALADTQYF. CDR3 coding DNA: TGTGCCAGCAGCTGGGGACAGGGGGCGCTGGCAGATACGCAGTATTTT.

V and J are TRBV5-1 and TRBJ2-1; 9 positions agree with TRBD2. V lost 0 bases to trimming and J lost 10 bases; unmatched junction nucleotides: 5. Germline V gene data show CDR1 as SGHRS and CDR2 as YFSETQ. This CDR3 spans 14 amino acids. The CDR3 reads CASSLGAGGPEQFF. CDR3 nucleotides: TGCGCCAGCAGCTTGGGGGCGGGGGGGCCCGAGCAGTTCTTC.

The chain uses TRBV7-3 and TRBJ1-2, with TRBD1 as a possible D gene (5 bases). Trimming shortened V by 3 bases and J by 4 bases, and 9 bases separated the two germline ends. The CDR3 spans 13 residues. Germline values: CDR1 SGHTA, CDR2 FQGTGA. The CDR3 reads CASSFGDGYGYTF. In nucleotides, the CDR3 is TGTGCCAGCAGCTTTGGGGACGGCTATGGCTACACCTTC. Filled out from reference TRBV7-3 and TRBJ1-2, the complete variable domain reads GAGVSQTPSNKVTEKGKYVELRCDPISGHTALYWYRQSLGQGPEFLIYFQGTGAADDSGLPNDRFFAVRPEGSVSTLKIQRTERGDSAVYLCASSFGDGYGYTFGSGTRLTVV.

The J gene is TRBJ2-7, the V gene TRBV7-9; TRBD1 aligns across 7 bases. With 6 bases clipped from V and 2 bases from J, the junction kept 4 bases outside the gene matches. Per germline, CDR1 SEHNR and CDR2 FQNEAQ (reference sequence). The length of the CDR3 is 13 residues. The CDR3 DNA reads as TGTGCCAGCAGGGGACAGACCCCCTACGAGCAGTACTTC. Encoded protein: CASRGQTPYEQYF.

The genes are TRBV9 and TRBJ1-2; the D gene is possibly TRBD1 (5 bases). The V end lost 4 bases, the J end lost 0 bases, and 22 bases lay between the germline ends. Germline CDR1 and CDR2: SGDLS and YYNGEE. CDR3 length equals 18 residues. The CDR3 nucleotides are TGTGCCAGCAGCCACCGATTGAATTTCCGGGGGGCTAACTATGGCTACACCTTC. Translating gives CASSHRLNFRGANYGYTF.

This chain connects TRBV6-6 to TRBJ2-7; maybe TRBD2 (5 bases). The ends were cut back, 7 bases at V and 0 bases at J, with 13 bases in the middle. CDR3 size: 14 residues. Germline V gene lookup returns CDR1 MNHNY and CDR2 SVGAGI (reference sequence). CDR3 coding DNA: TGTGCCAGCACCATAGGCGGGCCCTCCTACGAGCAGTACTTC. Its protein is CASTIGGPSYEQYF.

The chain has TRBV7-2 and TRBJ1-4; no reliable D call. CDR1 and CDR2 from the germline V gene are SGHTA and FQGNSA. The CDR3 runs to 15 residues. Trimming cost V 2 bases and J 5 bases, with 12 bases left between them. The CDR3 region is CASSLNTLTNEKLFF. The CDR3 bases are TGTGCCAGCAGCTTAAACACCCTGACAAATGAAAAACTGTTTTTT. Supplemented by reference TRBV7-2 and TRBJ1-4, the full variable domain reads GAGVSQSPSNKVTEKGKDVELRCDPISGHTALYWYRQSLGQGLEFLIYFQGNSAPDKSGLPSDRFSAERTGGSVSTLTIQRTQQEDSAVYLCASSLNTLTNEKLFFGSGTQLSVL.

This clone has just a few counts. Since the CDR3 does not end with the conserved phenylalanine or tryptophan, this likely comes from a read error. The DNA is left out, because the CDR3 cannot be placed on it with certainty; the CDR3 is given as TCRdb lists it. The chain employs TRBV21-1 and TRBJ2-7; the DNA was not used to check the table's D call, TRBD1. TRBV21-1 is an annotated pseudogene. Both ends counted, the CDR3 spans 10 residues. CDR3 amino acids: CASIDRPIQL.

This clone was counted only a few times. This chain uses TRBV19 with TRBJ2-7, with a tentative D call TRBD1 (5 bases). Germline V gene data show CDR1 as LNHDA and CDR2 as SQIVND (reference sequence). V shed 3 bases and J shed 5 bases, with 11 bases lying between them. The CDR3 is 13 residues long. In DNA, the CDR3 is TGTGCCAGTAGTATCCGGCAGGGTAACGAGCAGTACTTC. The encoded protein is CASSIRQGNEQYF. The full variable domain, its missing parts supplied by reference TRBV19 and TRBJ2-7, is DGGITQSPKYLFRKEGQNVTLSCEQNLNHDAMYWYRQDPGQGLRLIYYSQIVNDFQKGDIAEGYSVSREKKESFPLTVTSAQKNPTAFYLCASSIRQGNEQYFGPGTRLTVT.

In DNA, the CDR3 is TGTGCCAGCAGTGAATCAGTGAACACTGAAGCTTTCTTT. Translating it yields CASSESVNTEAFF. This chain connects TRBV25-1 to TRBJ1-1; no firm D call. CDR1 MGHDK and CDR2 SYGVNS come from the germline V gene. The V and J ends lost 1 base and 0 bases respectively, with 3 bases between them. The CDR3 runs to 13 residues.

By share of the sample, this clone is medium-sized. The rearrangement uses TRBV13 and TRBJ2-7; 11 bases are a match to TRBD1. Germline trimming cut 4 bases from V and 1 base from J; bases unmatched to any gene: 3. This CDR3 is 15 amino acids long. Germline V gene lookup returns CDR1 PRHDT and CDR2 FYEKMQ (reference sequence). CDR3: CASSWGQGDSYEQYF. In nucleotides, the CDR3 is TGTGCCAGCAGCTGGGGACAGGGGGATTCCTACGAGCAGTACTTC.

This chain links TRBV19 with TRBJ1-5; D gene uncertain. This CDR3 region has 13 residues. Germline V gene sequence: CDR1 LNHDA, CDR2 SQIVND (reference sequence). Trimming shortened V by 6 bases and J by 6 bases, and 12 bases separated the two germline ends. CDR3 protein: CASSDSTVQPQHF. The CDR3, as DNA: TGTGCCAGTAGCGACTCCACAGTTCAGCCCCAGCATTTT.

This clone showed up just a few times. The chain combines TRBV6-1 with TRBJ2-1; D is ambiguous. V was cut by 2 bases and J by 0 bases, with 5 bases left in between. The CDR3 is 14 amino acids. Germline CDR1 MNHNS, CDR2 SASEGT. The CDR3 loop reads CASSELPSYNEQFF. The CDR3 nucleotides read TGTGCCAGCAGTGAACTTCCCTCCTACAATGAGCAGTTCTTC.

In this sample, this clone turned up once. The chain couples TRBV5-8 to TRBJ2-7, with 7 bases fitting TRBD1. Trimming cost V 0 bases and J 3 bases; bases outside gene matches: 12. The CDR3 sequence is 17 residues long. Germline CDR1 and CDR2: SGHTS and YDEGEE. The CDR3 sequence is CASSLETGATYLYEQYF. The CDR3 DNA reads TGTGCCAGCAGCTTGGAAACAGGGGCCACCTACCTCTACGAGCAGTACTTC.

The genes are TRBV15 and TRBJ1-5; 8 positions match TRBD1. With 3 bases clipped from V and 4 bases from J, the junction kept 17 bases outside the gene matches. Germline V CDR1 and CDR2: LNHNV, YYDKDF (reference sequence). There are 19 residues in the CDR3. The CDR3 sequence: CATSRRAVAGGRRNQPQHF. CDR3 DNA sequence: TGTGCCACCAGCAGGAGAGCGGTCGCAGGGGGCAGGAGGAATCAGCCCCAGCATTTT. Using reference TRBV15 and TRBJ1-5 for the parts outside the CDR3, the full variable domain is DAMVIQNPRYQVTQFGKPVTLSCSQTLNHNVMYWYQQKSSQAPKLLFHYYDKDFNNEADTPDNFQSRRPNTSFCFLDIRSPGLGDTAMYLCATSRRAVAGGRRNQPQHFGDGTRLSIL.

This clone was observed a few times. The CDR3 DNA reads TGTGCCAGCAGCCATACTCTAGCGGGGGGGATGACCGGGGAGCTGTTTTTT. This sequence encodes CASSHTLAGGMTGELFF. V usage is TRBV4-2 and J usage is TRBJ2-2; 12 bases align to TRBD2. The V gene end was trimmed by 3 bases and the J gene end by 5 bases; junction bases not matched to a gene: 7. The CDR3 has 17 amino acids. In germline, CDR1 is LGHNA, CDR2 YNFKEQ.

The J gene is TRBJ1-2, the V gene TRBV5-1; 11 bases agree with TRBD1. The ends lost 4 bases at V and 0 bases at J; junction bases unmatched: 8. Germline loops: CDR1 SGHRS, CDR2 YFSETQ. CDR3 size: 17 residues. CDR3 DNA: TGCGCCAGCAGCAGTCGGGACAGGGGGAAAGCTAACTATGGCTACACCTTC. Translation: CASSSRDRGKANYGYTF.

The J gene is TRBJ1-1, the V gene TRBV7-8; D possibly corresponds to TRBD1 (5 bases). Per germline, CDR1 SGHVS and CDR2 FQNEAQ. CDR3 length: 12 amino acids. The V gene lost 8 bases and the J gene lost 6 bases, with 13 bases spanning the gap. CDR3 residues: CASGAGVPEAFF. The DNA for the CDR3 is TGTGCCAGCGGTGCGGGGGTCCCTGAAGCTTTCTTT.

This chain links TRBV18 with TRBJ2-2, with D tentatively TRBD1 or TRBD2 (5 bases each). The CDR3 loop spans 15 amino acids. Germline-derived CDR1 and CDR2 are KGHSH and LQKENI. V lost 2 bases, J lost 1 base, and 8 bases lay in between. The CDR3 protein is CASSPEGRNTGELFF. CDR3 DNA: TGTGCCAGCTCACCAGAGGGACGGAACACCGGGGAGCTGTTTTTT.

The chain uses TRBV6-1 and TRBJ1-2; a possible D gene is TRBD1 (5 bases). Germline CDR1 and CDR2: MNHNS and SASEGT. V lost 1 base and J lost 3, with 15 bases in between. The CDR3 has 16 residues. In DNA form, the CDR3 reads TGTGCCAGCAGTGAAGAGTCAAGGCCCAGGGACTATGGCTACACCTTC. It yields the protein CASSEESRPRDYGYTF.

V usage is TRBV6-1 and J usage is TRBJ1-1; tentative D call: TRBD1 (5 bases). Germline V gene data show CDR1 as MNHNS and CDR2 as SASEGT. Trimming pared 8 bases from V and 0 bases from J, leaving 10 bases between. The CDR3 runs to 13 residues. The CDR3 region has the DNA TGTGCCAGCTCGCGGGGGGTGAACACTGAAGCTTTCTTT. Its translation: CASSRGVNTEAFF.

V usage is TRBV18 and J usage is TRBJ1-1; maybe TRBD1 (5 bases). V was cut by 6 bases and J by 0 bases, with 8 bases left in between. CDR3 length equals 13 residues. Germline V CDR1 and CDR2: KGHSH, LQKENI. The CDR3 is CASSQTVNTEAFF. CDR3 nucleotides: TGTGCCAGCTCGCAGACAGTGAACACTGAAGCTTTCTTT.

V gene TRBV9 combines with J gene TRBJ2-1; 9 nucleotides line up with TRBD2. The CDR3 sequence is 15 residues long. Unmatched junction bases numbered 4, after V lost 0 bases and J lost 6 bases. CDR1 is SGDLS and CDR2 is YYNGEE in the germline V gene. For the CDR3, the DNA is TGTGCCAGCAGCGTAGCGGCGGGGGGGCTCAATGAGCAGTTCTTC. Translation: CASSVAAGGLNEQFF.

This chain joins TRBV4-2 and TRBJ1-2; 7 bases map to TRBD1. CDR1 and CDR2 from the germline V gene are LGHNA and YNFKEQ. V lost 1 base, J lost 6 bases, and 8 bases stayed unmatched. The CDR3 runs to 15 residues. The CDR3 region is CASSQGTGRMDGYTF. Written as DNA, the CDR3 is TGTGCCAGCAGCCAAGGGACAGGACGCATGGATGGCTACACCTTC.

This chain joins TRBV7-9 and TRBJ2-2; 8 bases match TRBD1. The junction had 6 bases not matched to a gene; V was cut back by 8 bases and J by 4 bases. This CDR3 contains 14 residues. Looked up from germline, CDR1 is SEHNR and CDR2 is FQNEAQ (reference sequence). The DNA for the CDR3 is TGTGCCAGCTCCGGGACAGGTGTCACCGGGGAGCTGTTTTTT. As protein: CASSGTGVTGELFF. The full variable domain, rest sourced from reference TRBV7-9 and TRBJ2-2, is DTGVSQNPRHKITKRGQNVTFRCDPISEHNRLYWYRQTLGQGPEFLTYFQNEAQLEKSRLLSDRFSAERPKGSFSTLEIQRTEQGDSAMYLCASSGTGVTGELFFGEGSRLTVL.

The rearrangement joins TRBV6-5 to TRBJ2-2; D gene ambiguous. Germline V CDR1 and CDR2: MNHEY, SVGAGI. This CDR3 comprises 12 residues. Trimming removed 2 bases from V and 8 bases from J, with 6 bases in between. CDR3 nucleotides: TGTGCCAGCAGTTACAGAGTTGGGGAGCTGTTTTTT. Residues: CASSYRVGELFF.

V usage is TRBV11-2 and J usage is TRBJ1-1; weak D call: TRBD1 (5 bases). V dropped 5 bases and J dropped 0 bases, with 10 bases sitting between them. Germline V CDR1 and CDR2: SGHAT, FQNNGV. The CDR3 sequence is 14 residues long. The CDR3: CASSLGLLNTEAFF. CDR3 nucleotide sequence: TGTGCCAGCAGCCTGGGACTGTTGAACACTGAAGCTTTCTTT.

The chain employs TRBV4-2 and TRBJ1-1; D might be TRBD1 (6 bases). CDR1 and CDR2 (germline): LGHNA, YNFKEQ. The CDR3 sequence is 15 residues long. Trimming removed 4 bases from V and 1 base from J, with 13 bases in between. The CDR3 region is CASSPPGGQNTEAFF. The CDR3, as DNA: TGTGCCAGCAGCCCCCCCGGGGGGCAGAACACTGAAGCTTTCTTT.